The 15 T cell receptor beta chains in this list originate from one sample, sequenced in a study of response to subunit inactivated influenza vaccine. TCRdb re-called the RT-PCR reads through MiXCR, storing one row per CDR3 protein. In the table there are more than 250,000 distinct CDR3 sequences, 20% to 25% of which are singletons. This sample comprised PBMCs from blood, obtained approximately 20 months after vaccination. The receptors originated from a man between 50 and 70 years old who received an inactivated influenza vaccine.

The chain combines TRBV28 with TRBJ2-7, with no clear D. V was clipped by 6 bases and J by 1 base, with 10 bases between them. This CDR3 has 13 amino acids. Germline CDR1 reads MDHEN; CDR2 reads SYDVKM. The CDR3 reads CASSGHWSYEQYF. For the CDR3, the DNA is TGTGCCAGCAGCGGGCACTGGTCCTACGAGCAGTACTTC.

This clonotype was seen at least ten times. This chain uses TRBV24-1 with TRBJ1-5; 9 positions agree with TRBD1. The V segment lost 4 bases and the J segment 5 bases; nucleotides outside the gene matches: 2. CDR1 is KGHDR, CDR2 SFDVKD, per germline. This CDR3 contains 14 residues. Here the CDR3 reads CATSDRDRDQPQHF. The CDR3 DNA sequence: TGTGCCACCAGTGACCGGGACAGGGATCAGCCCCAGCATTTT.

V is TRBV12-3 or TRBV12-4 and J is TRBJ1-5, with D possibly being TRBD1 (6 bases). The length of the CDR3 is 15 residues. Trimming removed 4 bases from V and 0 bases from J, with 10 bases in between. For the CDR3, the DNA is TGTGCCAGCAGTTCACAGGGATATAGCAATCAGCCCCAGCATTTT. Translating gives CASSSQGYSNQPQHF.

This clonotype has only one observation. This sequence joins TRBV12-3 or TRBV12-4 and TRBJ2-5; D is possibly TRBD1 or TRBD2 (6 bases each). The CDR3 is 15 residues long. With 4 bases removed from V and 5 bases from J, the gap between germline ends came to 17 bases. The chain's CDR3 is CASSSGDKRGETQYF. CDR3 sequence (DNA): TGTGCCAGCAGTTCGGGGGACAAACGAGGGGAGACCCAGTACTTC.

The rearrangement uses TRBV27 and TRBJ2-5, with no clear D. The germline V gene encodes CDR1 MNHEY and CDR2 SMNVEV (reference sequence). The V end was cut by 3 bases, the J end by 5 bases, with 10 bases between. CDR3 size: 13 residues. As DNA, the CDR3 is TGTGCCAGCAGTTTCGGCAGGCGGGAGACCCAGTACTTC. This gives the protein CASSFGRRETQYF.

This clonotype has a count of ten or more. The V call is TRBV29-1, the J call TRBJ1-5; unclear D gene. The CDR3 contains 12 residues. CDR1 and CDR2 (germline): SQVTM, ANQGSEA. V lost 6 bases and J 4 bases, leaving 10 bases between the germline ends. The CDR3 loop reads CSVLSANQPQHF. In DNA, the CDR3 is TGCAGCGTCCTCAGCGCTAATCAGCCCCAGCATTTT.

V gene TRBV7-3 combines with J gene TRBJ2-1; D is ambiguous. The V end was cut by 1 base, the J end by 0 bases, with 4 bases between. The CDR3 covers 14 residues. The germline CDR1 and CDR2 sequences are SGHTA and FQGTGA. CDR3 in amino acids: CASSLRYSYNEQFF. CDR3 in DNA: TGTGCCAGCAGCTTAAGGTACTCCTACAATGAGCAGTTCTTC.

The chain carries TRBV11-3 and TRBJ1-1; D call uncertain. The length of the CDR3 is 13 residues. Per the germline V gene, CDR1 is SGHNT and CDR2 is YENEEA. Trimming shortened V by 2 bases and J by 6 bases, and 10 bases separated the two germline ends. CDR3 sequence reads: CASSLSGSPEAFF. CDR3 in DNA: TGTGCCAGCAGCTTAAGTGGTAGCCCTGAAGCTTTCTTT. The variable domain in full, completed from reference TRBV11-3 and TRBJ1-1, reads EAGVVQSPRYKIIEKKQPVAFWCNPISGHNTLYWYLQNLGQGPELLIRYENEEAVDDSQLPKDRFSAERLKGVDSTLKIQPAELGDSAVYLCASSLSGSPEAFFGQGTRLTVV.

V gene TRBV12-3 or TRBV12-4 combines with J gene TRBJ1-1, with TRBD1 as a possible D gene (6 bases). This CDR3 region has 14 residues. V shed 5 bases and J shed 1 base, with 11 bases lying between them. CDR3 DNA sequence: TGTGCCAGCAGTGAGGGACACGAGAACACTGAAGCTTTCTTT. As protein: CASSEGHENTEAFF.

This clonotype was picked up a small number of times. This rearrangement joins TRBV9 to TRBJ1-4; no reliable D call. CDR3 length equals 15 residues. Germline CDR1 is SGDLS and CDR2 is YYNGEE. Trimming removed 0 bases at V and 8 bases at J, with 14 bases between. DNA for the CDR3: TGTGCCAGCAGCGTAGGAAGCCCCACTGTGGAAAAACTGTTTTTT. Protein: CASSVGSPTVEKLFF. The variable domain in full, with the rest retrieved from reference TRBV9 and TRBJ1-4, is DSGVTQTPKHLITATGQRVTLRCSPRSGDLSVYWYQQSLDQGLQFLIQYYNGEERAKGNILERFSAQQFPDLHSELNLSSLELGDSALYFCASSVGSPTVEKLFFGSGTQLSVL.

This clonotype was recorded a few times. J is TRBJ2-5 and V is TRBV20-1; D perhaps matches TRBD2 (5 bases). V lost 1 base and J lost 3, with 9 bases in between. This CDR3 is built from 13 residues. The germline V gene has CDR1 DFQATT and CDR2 SNEGSKA (reference sequence). CDR3 residues: CSARGSSEETQYF. DNA of the CDR3: TGCAGTGCTAGAGGAAGTAGCGAAGAGACCCAGTACTTC.

The V gene is TRBV5-1, the J gene TRBJ2-7; maybe TRBD2 (7 bases). The CDR3 extends over 19 amino acids. Per the germline V gene, CDR1 is SGHRS and CDR2 is YFSETQ. V was pared by 1 base and J by 3 bases, with 26 bases between. The chain's CDR3 is CASSLRGGGQLRWDYEQYF. DNA for the CDR3: TGCGCCAGCAGCTTGAGAGGCGGGGGCCAACTACGATGGGACTACGAGCAGTACTTC.

This rearrangement joins TRBV4-1 to TRBJ1-6; D ambiguous. V lost 1 base, J lost 8 bases, and 6 bases lay in between. The germline CDR1 and CDR2 sequences are MGHRA and YSYEKL. CDR3 length: 13 residues. The CDR3 DNA is TGCGCCAGCAGCCAAGCTAGGGATTCACCCCTCCACTTT. This encodes CASSQARDSPLHF.

CDR3 loop: CSARGLGGFNYNEQFF. The CDR3 coding sequence is TGCAGTGCTAGAGGATTGGGCGGATTCAACTACAATGAGCAGTTCTTC. The chain is built from TRBV20-1 and TRBJ2-1, with unresolved D. This CDR3 comprises 16 residues. The V end lost 1 base, the J end lost 3 bases, and 16 bases lay between the germline ends. The germline V gene encodes CDR1 DFQATT and CDR2 SNEGSKA (reference sequence).

This clonotype turned up a few times. The chain combines TRBV27 with TRBJ1-5; a possible D gene is TRBD1 (5 bases). Germline V gives CDR1 MNHEY, CDR2 SMNVEV (reference sequence). This CDR3 is 13 amino acids long. The germline V and J ends were trimmed by 8 bases and 4 bases, with 12 bases remaining between them. CDR3 sequence (DNA): TGTGCCAGCGGCTACAGGTTGAATCAGCCCCAGCATTTT. Protein product: CASGYRLNQPQHF.